This is a list of T cell receptor beta chains from one sample in a study of T cells in localized non-small cell lung cancer. Here immunoSEQ multiplex PCR was the method, and the copy in TCRdb shows in-frame clones only, minus some. In the table there are around 30,000 clones, around 89% of which are singletons. The sample in question was peripheral blood, obtained before any cancer treatment. The receptors were sampled from a female donor over 55 with stage III squamous cell lung carcinoma. Each CDR3 is given with its conserved first and last residue. The D gene is left open where the match is weak. Clone sizes are given selectively: once, few, many, or a class where the clone is expanded.

d_gene	v_gene	j_gene	abundance	CDR3nt	CDR3aa
-	TRBV4-3	TRBJ1-1	few	TGCGCCAGCAGCCGTGCAGGCGTTAGTGAAGCTTTCTTT	CASSRAGVSEAFF
-	TRBV6-1	TRBJ2-2	-	TGTGCCAGCAGTGAATTATCGGCTAGTAACTTCAACACCGGGGAGCTGTTTTTT	CASSELSASNFNTGELFF
-	TRBV6-6	TRBJ1-1	-	TGTGCCAGCATCCAGGGGAGGGGGTACACTGAAGCTTTCTTT	CASIQGRGYTEAFF
-	TRBV5-4	TRBJ2-2	-	TGTGCCAGCAGCTTACCATTAGGACCCGCGAACACCGGGGAGCTGTTTTTT	CASSLPLGPANTGELFF
-	TRBV15	TRBJ2-5	-	TGTGCCACCAGCAACCGGGACTTCCAAGAGACCCAGTACTTC	CATSNRDFQETQYF
TRBD1	TRBV5-1	TRBJ2-5	-	TGCGCCAGCAGCGGGGGACAGGGGGGATTCCAAGAGACCCAGTACTTC	CASSGGQGGFQETQYF
-	TRBV5-4	TRBJ1-1	-	TGTGCCAGCAGCCCGTACAAGGGGGTGAACACTGAAGCTTTCTTT	CASSPYKGVNTEAFF
-	TRBV9	TRBJ1-4	-	TGTGCCAGCAGCGCGTGGGGGTTAACTAATGAAAAACTGTTTTTT	CASSAWGLTNEKLFF
TRBD1	TRBV4-3	TRBJ1-4	-	TGCGCCAGCAGCCATCCAAGACAGGGTTGGGGTATGACTAATGAAAAACTGTTTTTT	CASSHPRQGWGMTNEKLFF
-	TRBV9	TRBJ1-3	-	TGTGCCAGCAGCGCGGGGGGTAATGGAAACACCATATATTTT	CASSAGGNGNTIYF
-	TRBV6-1	TRBJ1-3	-	TGTGCCAGCAGTGACCGAGGGGAGCTCTCTGGAAACACCATATATTTT	CASSDRGELSGNTIYF
-	TRBV18	TRBJ2-7	-	TGTGCCAGCTCACCACCCCGTCCCGGCGACAGAATGGCCTACGAGCAGTACTTC	CASSPPRPGDRMAYEQYF
TRBD2	TRBV5-4	TRBJ2-3	-	TGTGCCAGCAACCGACGACTAGCGGGAGGAGGGGCAGATACGCAGTATTTT	CASNRRLAGGGADTQYF
TRBD1	TRBV28	TRBJ2-1	-	TGTGCCAGCCAGGGGGACAGGGCCAATGAGCAGTTCTTC	CASQGDRANEQFF
-	TRBV6-1	TRBJ2-1	once	TGTGCCAGCAGTGGCCTGGGGAAGCGTCCAAGCTCCTACAATGAGCAGTTCTTC	CASSGLGKRPSSYNEQFF
TRBD1	TRBV28	TRBJ2-5	-	TGTGCCAGCAGTTCCCGACAGGGGTTTGAGACCCAGTACTTC	CASSSRQGFETQYF
-	TRBV5-1	TRBJ2-3	-	TGCGCCAGCAGCTTGGGACAGGCTACCTATACGCAGTATTTT	CASSLGQATYTQYF
-	TRBV5-1	TRBJ1-3	-	TGCGCCAGCAGCTTGGTCCCAGGATCTGGAAACACCATATATTTT	CASSLVPGSGNTIYF
TRBD1	TRBV28	TRBJ1-2	once	TGTGCCAGCAGTCAAACAGGGGGCAATGGCTACACCTTC	CASSQTGGNGYTF
TRBD1	TRBV18	TRBJ1-5	-	TGTGCCAGCTCAGCCGGGACAGGCGAAAATCAGCCCCAGCATTTT	CASSAGTGENQPQHF
TRBD1	TRBV2	TRBJ1-1	-	TGTGCCAGCAGGCCTGAGACAGGGGAATCTGAAGCTTTCTTT	CASRPETGESEAFF
TRBD1	TRBV14	TRBJ2-7	-	TGTGCCAGCAGCCAAGGGGGACAGGGGGCGTTGGAGCAGTACTTC	CASSQGGQGALEQYF
TRBD2	TRBV7-2	TRBJ2-1	-	TGTGCCAGCAGCTCCTCGTCGGGTAGCGGGACCTACAATGAGCAGTTCTTC	CASSSSSGSGTYNEQFF
-	TRBV28	TRBJ1-1	few	TGTGCCAGCGGACCGCTTAACACTGAAGCTTTCTTT	CASGPLNTEAFF